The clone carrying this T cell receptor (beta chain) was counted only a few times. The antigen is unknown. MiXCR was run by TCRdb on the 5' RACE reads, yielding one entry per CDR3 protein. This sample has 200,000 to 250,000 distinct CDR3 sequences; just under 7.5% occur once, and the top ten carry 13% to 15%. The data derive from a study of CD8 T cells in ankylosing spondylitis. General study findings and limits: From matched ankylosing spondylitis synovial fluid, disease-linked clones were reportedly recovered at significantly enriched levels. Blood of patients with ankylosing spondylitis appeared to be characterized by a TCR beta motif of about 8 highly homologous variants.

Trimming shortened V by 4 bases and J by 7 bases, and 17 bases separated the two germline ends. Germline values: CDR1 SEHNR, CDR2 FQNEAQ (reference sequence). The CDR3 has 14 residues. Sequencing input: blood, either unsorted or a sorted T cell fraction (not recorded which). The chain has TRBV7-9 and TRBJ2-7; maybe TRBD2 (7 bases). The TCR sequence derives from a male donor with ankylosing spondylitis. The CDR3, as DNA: TGTGCCAGCAGCTCCCTACGGGGGGCTCGAGAGCAGTACTTC. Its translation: CASSSLRGAREQYF.